This T cell receptor beta chain was recovered during a study of blood T cells in healthy people across ages. Study results and caveats: The diversity estimates, figures obtained from one million T cells, were considered underestimates.

Comments on this clonotype: What it recognizes is unknown.

This CDR3 is built from 12 residues. Germline assignment: CDR1 LGHDT and CDR2 YNNKEL (reference sequence). V lost 7 bases to trimming and J lost 10 bases, with 11 bases between them. A second PCR of about 7 to 12 cycles used a sample-barcoded 5' primer and a J-beta primer mix. Each cDNA molecule carried a tag from a template-switch adaptor that contained 12 random nucleotides. A single record per CDR3 protein comes from TCRdb applying MiXCR to the 5' RACE reads. In the table there are roughly 1 million distinct CDR3 sequences, 25% of which are singletons. The same specimen was also included in a second study, on T cells of mothers and their children.

The sample comprised blood. The source is a girl between 2 and 10 years old in good health. The chain uses TRBV3-1 and TRBJ1-6, with a weak D call TRBD1 (6 bases). The CDR3 DNA follows: TGTGCCAGCAACAGGGTTGGGTCACCCCTCCACTTT. Translated, it gives CASNRVGSPLHF.